These 23 T cell receptor beta chains were all obtained from the same sample, sequenced in a study of response to subunit inactivated influenza vaccine. TCRdb recomputed calls from the RT-PCR reads with MiXCR, one row per CDR3 protein. The sample lists around 760,000 distinct CDR3 sequences, approximately 13% occurring once. The source was PBMCs from blood, collected approximately 15 days before vaccination. These TCRs come from a man between 45 and 60 years old who received an inactivated influenza vaccine.

This clonotype was found a few times. The chain recombines TRBV18 with TRBJ2-5; D gene unclear. V shed 1 base and J shed 5 bases, with 11 bases lying between them. The CDR3 has 14 amino acids. Germline V CDR1 and CDR2: KGHSH, LQKENI. This CDR3 reads CASSPRSGYETQYF. CDR3 nucleotides: TGTGCCAGCTCACCACGATCGGGTTATGAGACCCAGTACTTC.

The CDR3 region is CASSLTNREEETQYF. The DNA for the CDR3 is TGTGCCAGCAGTTTAACGAACAGGGAAGAAGAGACCCAGTACTTC. V is TRBV28 and J is TRBJ2-5; possible D gene TRBD1, 6 bases. There are 15 residues in the CDR3. Germline values: CDR1 MDHEN, CDR2 SYDVKM. Between the trimmed V and J ends, which lost 2 bases and 3 bases, there was a span of 13 bases.

This chain links TRBV20-1 with TRBJ2-7; 7 bases map to TRBD1. Germline V lookup: CDR1 DFQATT, CDR2 SNEGSKA (reference sequence). The CDR3 runs to 16 residues. As DNA, the CDR3 is TGCTGCGCCGACCCCTTGGCCGGGACAGTCCCCTACGAGCAGTACTTC. Amino acid sequence: CCADPLAGTVPYEQYF.

This clonotype has only a few counts. This chain links TRBV6-2 or TRBV6-3 with TRBJ2-1; 13 bases are a match to TRBD2. From germline, CDR1 is MNHEY and CDR2 SVGEGT. The CDR3 is 16 amino acids. V gave up 5 bases and J gave up 10 bases; unmatched junction bases: 11. The CDR3 bases are TGTGCCAGCAGTCATGGGGGGACTAGCGGGAAATGGGAGCAGTTCTTC. Its protein is CASSHGGTSGKWEQFF.

The rearrangement uses TRBV1 and TRBJ2-3. TRBV1 corresponds to a pseudogene. The CDR3 totals 14 residues. DNA of the CDR3: TGCACCAGCAGCCCACTGCCTGGCACAGATACGCAGTATTTT. It encodes CTSSPLPGTDTQYF.

This clonotype was observed a few times. The genes are TRBV12-3 or TRBV12-4 and TRBJ2-2; 8 nucleotides line up with TRBD2. This CDR3 has 15 amino acids. The trim removed 6 bases at V and 6 bases at J, leaving 9 bases unmatched. For the CDR3, the DNA is TGTGCCAGCAGCCCTGCCAGCGGGAGCGCCGGGGAGCTGTTTTTT. It yields the protein CASSPASGSAGELFF.

Only a few counts were recorded for this clonotype. The chain combines TRBV9 with TRBJ2-3, with D possibly TRBD1 on 5 matching bases. V was trimmed by 3 bases and J by 4 bases, leaving 15 bases between them. CDR3 length: 15 residues. The germline V gene encodes CDR1 SGDLS and CDR2 YYNGEE. Written as DNA, the CDR3 is TGTGCCAGCAGCGCCCTACCCAGGGCGGCAGATACGCAGTATTTT. Amino acid sequence: CASSALPRAADTQYF.

In its sample, this clonotype was seen a few times. This chain uses TRBV20-1 with TRBJ2-7; D remains ambiguous. Germline lookup yields CDR1 DFQATT and CDR2 SNEGSKA (reference sequence). The CDR3 runs 13 residues. V was pared by 3 bases and J by 2 bases, with 11 bases between. The CDR3 DNA reads as TGCAGTGCTAGTATAGGGCCAGCCTACGAGCAGTACTTC. Translating it yields CSASIGPAYEQYF.

This rearrangement joins TRBV29-1 to TRBJ1-1; D is uncertain. The CDR3 contains 12 residues. The germline gives CDR1 SQVTM, CDR2 ANQGSEA. Trimming stripped 7 bases from V and 0 bases from J, with 9 bases between. The CDR3 protein is CSADDVNTEAFF. The CDR3 DNA reads TGCAGCGCTGATGACGTGAACACTGAAGCTTTCTTT.

This clonotype has a handful of counts. The chain is built from TRBV30 and TRBJ1-1; D is unclear. In germline, CDR1 is GTSNPN, CDR2 SVGIG (reference sequence). V was pared by 1 base and J by 2 bases, with 11 bases between. This CDR3 is 14 amino acids long. CDR3 bases: TGTGCCTGGAGTGGGAACAAATTAAACACTGAAGCTTTCTTT. Translating it yields CAWSGNKLNTEAFF.

The V call is TRBV20-1, the J call TRBJ2-7; 8 nucleotides align to TRBD1. CDR1 DFQATT and CDR2 SNEGSKA come from the germline V gene (reference sequence). J gave up 6 bases and V 4 bases, and 8 bases lay outside the gene matches. The CDR3 sequence is 13 residues long. The CDR3 DNA is TGCAGTGCTAAACCCAGGACAGGGACCGAGCAGTACTTC. It encodes CSAKPRTGTEQYF.

This clonotype has ten or more counts. This chain uses TRBV12-3 or TRBV12-4 with TRBJ1-6; D not certain. This CDR3 is built from 12 residues. Trimming took off 5 bases at V and 5 bases at J, with 4 bases between the two ends. The CDR3 loop is CASSPNNSPLHF. The DNA of the CDR3 is TGTGCCAGCAGTCCCAATAATTCACCCCTCCACTTT.

The rearrangement joins TRBV29-1 to TRBJ2-1, with D perhaps TRBD1 or TRBD2 (5 bases each). This CDR3 contains 14 residues. The V end lost 1 base, the J end lost 6 bases, and 13 bases lay between the germline ends. Per the germline V gene, CDR1 is SQVTM and CDR2 is ANQGSEA. CDR3 DNA: TGCAGCGTTGAAGGGGGACGGAGAACCAATGAGCAGTTCTTC. Amino acid sequence: CSVEGGRRTNEQFF.

This chain joins TRBV20-1 and TRBJ2-1; possibly TRBD1 for D (5 bases). The CDR3 sequence is 16 residues long. CDR1 and CDR2 from the germline V gene are DFQATT and SNEGSKA (reference sequence). V lost 2 bases, J lost 4 bases, and 18 bases lay in between. The CDR3 loop reads CSARQGNDPIYNEQFF. The CDR3 DNA is TGCAGTGCTAGACAGGGTAACGACCCTATATACAATGAGCAGTTCTTC.

This clonotype was seen repeatedly, ten times or more. The chain uses TRBV20-1 and TRBJ2-1, with 7 bases matching TRBD2. Trimming removed 3 bases from V and 4 bases from J; junction bases left unmatched: 9. Germline V gene lookup returns CDR1 DFQATT and CDR2 SNEGSKA (reference sequence). CDR3 length: 15 amino acids. CDR3 sequence: CSASRPGRRYNEQFF. CDR3 bases: TGCAGTGCTAGTCGTCCCGGGAGGAGATACAATGAGCAGTTCTTC.

A few counts support this clonotype. The chain couples TRBV20-1 to TRBJ2-7, with D perhaps given as TRBD1 or TRBD2 (5 bases each). Germline CDR1 and CDR2: DFQATT and SNEGSKA (reference sequence). With 2 bases removed from V and 3 bases from J, the gap between germline ends came to 14 bases. The CDR3 spans 14 residues. For the CDR3, the DNA is TGCAGTGCTAGACCACGGGGCGAGTTCTACGAGCAGTACTTC. Residues: CSARPRGEFYEQYF.

Regarding this clonotype: Compared with germline, one end of the junction differs, possibly owing to a read error. This chain joins TRBV20-1 and TRBJ1-3, with D possibly matching TRBD1 (6 bases). The germline V gene has CDR1 DFQATT and CDR2 SNEGSKA (reference sequence). This CDR3 has 17 amino acids. The CDR3 DNA follows: TGCTGTGCTAGAGAAACCCGGGGGGGGCTCTCTGGAAACACCATATATTTT. Translated: CCARETRGGLSGNTIYF.

The V and J genes are TRBV19 and TRBJ2-2, with 13 bases fitting TRBD2. This CDR3 is 19 amino acids long. Germline CDR1 LNHDA, CDR2 SQIVND (reference sequence). Trimming at V came to 3 bases and at J to 0 bases, leaving 7 bases not matched to a gene. DNA of the CDR3: TGTGCCAGTAGTATCGAGGGGACTAGCGGGGCCGCGAACACCGGGGAGCTGTTTTTT. It yields the protein CASSIEGTSGAANTGELFF.

This clonotype was observed a few times. The chain links TRBV5-1 to TRBJ2-7, with 7 bases aligning to TRBD2. This CDR3 spans 15 amino acids. Trimming at V came to 1 base and at J to 2 bases, leaving 6 bases not matched to a gene. Germline values: CDR1 SGHRS, CDR2 YFSETQ. CDR3 in DNA: TGCGCCAGCAGCTTGTCGACTAGCAGCACCTACGAGCAGTACTTC. It codes for CASSLSTSSTYEQYF.

The rearrangement uses TRBV6-1 and TRBJ1-3, with a weak D call TRBD1 (5 bases). V lost 2 bases and J 1 base, leaving 9 bases between the germline ends. This CDR3 region has 15 residues. CDR1 and CDR2 from the germline V gene are MNHNS and SASEGT. CDR3 sequence reads: CASSETGRSGNTIYF. The CDR3 nucleotides read TGTGCCAGCAGTGAAACGGGGCGATCTGGAAACACCATATATTTT.

This clonotype was detected only once. V usage is TRBV12-3 or TRBV12-4 and J usage is TRBJ2-7, with 12 bases identical to TRBD1. Trimming cost V 3 bases and J 4 bases; bases outside gene matches: 10. This CDR3 region has 17 residues. The CDR3 spells CASSFGTGGAAGYEQYF. CDR3 DNA sequence: TGTGCCAGCAGTTTCGGGACAGGGGGCGCGGCAGGATACGAGCAGTACTTC.

This clonotype was observed a few times. The chain couples TRBV7-8 to TRBJ2-7; 13 nucleotides align to TRBD2. Germline V gene sequence: CDR1 SGHVS, CDR2 FQNEAQ. The V and J ends lost 4 bases and 5 bases, in that order; junction bases with no gene match: 5. The CDR3 consists of 15 residues. CDR3 in DNA: TGTGCCAGCAGCTCCCGACTAGCGGGAGGCAACGAGCAGTACTTC. Its protein is CASSSRLAGGNEQYF.

There are a few counts of this clonotype. CDR3 protein: CASSVTRGRYNEQFF. The DNA of the CDR3 is TGTGCCAGCAGCGTTACCCGGGGACGCTACAATGAGCAGTTCTTC. The chain couples TRBV9 to TRBJ2-1; D may be TRBD1 or TRBD2 (5 bases each). The ends were cut back, 2 bases at V and 3 bases at J, with 12 bases in the middle. CDR1 SGDLS and CDR2 YYNGEE come from the germline V gene. The CDR3 contains 15 residues.